A single sample gave rise to the 14 T cell receptor beta chains below, sequenced in a study of blood T cell repertoires in COVID-19 (TCRdb year 2020). Receptor libraries were prepared by the immunoSEQ multiplex PCR assay. Held by TCRdb, this immuneACCESS table contains in-frame sequences only and omits some clones. Under half of the omission traces to an unresolved V gene where checked; the cause of the rest is unknown. Here the sample has 250,000 or so clones; just under 90% occur a single time. The ten largest clonotypes hold over 4% of the sample. The sequencing sample was made of PBMCs or T cells enriched from blood (not recorded which). The receptors were sampled from a woman aged 25 to 39 with acute COVID-19.

The chain carries TRBV7-2 and TRBJ2-1; TRBD1 might be the D (6 bases). CDR1 SGHTA and CDR2 FQGNSA come from the germline V gene. This CDR3 has 15 amino acids. With 5 bases removed from V and 6 bases from J, the gap between germline ends came to 17 bases. CDR3 amino acids: CASSLQDRILNEQFF. CDR3 nucleotides: TGTGCCAGCAGCCTCCAAGACAGGATCCTCAATGAGCAGTTCTTC.

This clone was found once. The rearrangement links TRBV3-1 (or the pseudogene TRBV3-2) to TRBJ2-5; perhaps TRBD2 as D (7 bases). V lost 3 bases and J lost 5, with 13 bases in between. Germline V gives CDR1 LGHDT, CDR2 YNNKEL (reference sequence). CDR3 length equals 14 residues. The CDR3 reads CASSQSGGPETQYF. The CDR3 coding sequence is TGTGCCAGCAGCCAGTCGGGGGGCCCGGAGACCCAGTACTTC.

The chain carries TRBV12-2 and TRBJ2-5; TRBD2 reflects the table's D call only, with no check against the DNA. TRBV12-2 has pseudogene status. CDR3 length: 16 residues. The CDR3 region is CASRPGAGLTQETQYF. In DNA, the CDR3 is TGTGCAAGTCGCCCAGGTGCGGGCCTGACTCAAGAGACCCAGTACTTC.

The chain uses TRBV7-9 and TRBJ2-3; D is perhaps TRBD2 (6 bases). V lost 2 bases, J lost 0 bases, and 12 bases lay in between. CDR1 and CDR2 from the germline V gene are SEHNR and FQNEAQ (reference sequence). The CDR3 length is 16 residues. In nucleotides, the CDR3 is TGTGCCAGCAGCTTAAGGGCTAGCGCCAGCACAGATACGCAGTATTTT. Its translation is CASSLRASASTDTQYF.

The V call is TRBV27, the J call TRBJ1-5; TRBD1 might be the D (6 bases). V lost 2 bases to trimming and J lost 0 bases, with 17 bases between them. This CDR3 is 18 amino acids long. Per the germline V gene, CDR1 is MNHEY and CDR2 is SMNVEV (reference sequence). The CDR3: CASSLRGGGDHSNQPQHF. As DNA, the CDR3 is TGTGCCAGCAGTTTACGAGGAGGGGGGGACCATAGCAATCAGCCCCAGCATTTT.

The chain links TRBV29-1 to TRBJ2-5, with 8 bases lining up with TRBD2. The CDR3 is made up of 14 amino acids. The ends lost 3 bases at V and 5 bases at J; junction bases unmatched: 8. Germline CDR1 and CDR2: SQVTM and ANQGSEA. This chain's CDR3 is CSVEEAGERETQYF. CDR3 sequence (DNA): TGCAGCGTTGAGGAAGCGGGAGAGAGGGAGACCCAGTACTTC.

The chain has TRBV5-1 and TRBJ2-3; 11 positions match TRBD2. The V and J ends lost 6 bases and 0 bases, in that order; junction bases with no gene match: 6. Germline V gives CDR1 SGHRS, CDR2 YFSETQ. The CDR3 contains 16 residues. The CDR3 DNA is TGCGCCAGCAAGGGGGGACTAGCGGTGAGCACAGATACGCAGTATTTT. It is translated as CASKGGLAVSTDTQYF.

This clone appeared once. V is TRBV11-2 and J is TRBJ2-7; 10 bases match TRBD2. The V gene's germline CDR1 is SGHAT and CDR2 FQNNGV. V lost 1 base to trimming and J lost 5 bases; unmatched junction nucleotides: 8. The CDR3 is 16 amino acids. CDR3 region: CASSLVLSGRADEQYF. The CDR3, as DNA: TGTGCCAGCAGCTTAGTTCTCAGCGGGAGGGCCGACGAGCAGTACTTC.

The J gene is TRBJ2-3, the V gene TRBV3-1 (or the pseudogene TRBV3-2), with TRBD2 matching over 8 bases. Germline-derived CDR1 and CDR2 are LGHDT and YNNKEL (reference sequence). The CDR3 has 15 residues. V lost 1 base to trimming and J lost 5 bases; unmatched junction nucleotides: 5. CDR3 sequence reads: CASSQGALAGDTQYF. The CDR3 nucleotides are TGTGCCAGCAGCCAAGGGGCGCTAGCGGGAGATACGCAGTATTTT.

CDR3 in amino acids: CASSEGQVLSQQFF. CDR3 DNA: TGTGCCAGCAGTGAGGGGCAGGTCCTTTCCCAGCAGTTCTTC. The chain joins TRBV2 to TRBJ2-1, with TRBD1 as a possible D gene (5 bases). Germline CDR1 SNHLY, CDR2 FYNNEI. The CDR3 totals 14 residues. The V and J ends lost 3 bases and 11 bases respectively, with 17 bases between them. The variable domain in full, completed from reference TRBV2 and TRBJ2-1, reads EPEVTQTPSHQVTQMGQEVILRCVPISNHLYFYWYRQILGQKVEFLVSFYNNEISEKSEIFDDQFSVERPDGSNFTLKIRSTKLEDSAMYFCASSEGQVLSQQFFGPGTRLTVL.

J is TRBJ2-2 and V is TRBV5-1, with 13 bases identical to TRBD2. The CDR3 is 16 amino acids. J gave up 8 bases and V 3 bases, and 7 bases lay outside the gene matches. Germline CDR1 SGHRS, CDR2 YFSETQ. As DNA, the CDR3 is TGCGCCAGCAGCTGGACTAGCGGGAGAGTTATAGGGGAGCTGTTTTTT. This encodes CASSWTSGRVIGELFF.

The chain recombines TRBV3-1 (or the pseudogene TRBV3-2) with TRBJ1-3; TRBD1 matches 10 bases. This CDR3 region has 18 residues. From germline, CDR1 is LGHDT and CDR2 YNNKEL (reference sequence). V gave up 4 bases and J gave up 0 bases; unmatched junction bases: 9. The CDR3 sequence: CASSLWGTGVSSGNTIYF. Written as DNA, the CDR3 is TGTGCCAGCAGCCTCTGGGGGACAGGGGTTTCCTCTGGAAACACCATATATTTT.

This rearrangement joins TRBV19 to TRBJ1-2; the match to TRBD1 covers 7 bases. CDR3 size: 13 residues. CDR1 is LNHDA and CDR2 is SQIVND in the germline V gene (reference sequence). With V trimmed by 6 bases and J by 0 bases, 1 base remained unmatched. The CDR3 DNA reads TGTGCCAGTAGGGGGACAGCTAACTATGGCTACACCTTC. Encoded protein: CASRGTANYGYTF.

The chain recombines TRBV28 with TRBJ2-7; D call uncertain. This CDR3 contains 13 residues. Trimming shortened V by 7 bases and J by 1 base, and 11 bases separated the two germline ends. Germline V gives CDR1 MDHEN, CDR2 SYDVKM. CDR3 DNA: TGTGCCAGCACCCTCTCACGGTCCTACGAGCAGTACTTC. Translating gives CASTLSRSYEQYF.